The clone carrying this TCR beta chain is a singleton in its sample. The entry originates in a study of blood T cell repertoires in COVID-19. The table came from immunoSEQ multiplex PCR; TCRdb's copy has only in-frame clones and leaves some out. This table has under 150,000 clones, over 65% appearing once. CDR3 length equals 14 residues. The germline CDR1 and CDR2 sequences are LNHDA and SQIVND (reference sequence). V gave up 7 bases and J gave up 4 bases; unmatched junction bases: 9. The sequencing sample was made of peripheral blood. The chain joins TRBV19 to TRBJ1-2; 7 nucleotides agree with TRBD1. The clonotype was recovered from a woman between 40 and 55 years old with acute or convalescent COVID-19. The CDR3, as DNA: TGTGCCAGTAATCGAGACGGGACAGCCTATGGCTACACCTTC. Protein: CASNRDGTAYGYTF.